The 20 T cell receptor beta chains in this list originate from one sample, sequenced in a study of identical twins. TCRdb re-analysed the 5' RACE reads in MiXCR, keeping a single row per CDR3 protein. The data show fewer than 550,000 distinct CDR3 sequences, 13% to 15% seen once. The same sample was also used in a study of yellow fever vaccine responses in identical twins.

Sequenced sample: CD4+ T cells sorted from blood. These receptors all stem from a woman between 18 and 30 years old in good health.

This sequence joins TRBV19 and TRBJ2-1; D may be TRBD1 (5 bases). Deletions cut 7 bases from V and 6 bases from J, with 19 bases between. The germline gives CDR1 LNHDA, CDR2 SQIVND (reference sequence). The CDR3 consists of 15 residues. CDR3 in amino acids: CASTMGQATFNEQFF. CDR3 nucleotide sequence: TGTGCCAGTACCATGGGGCAAGCAACTTTCAATGAGCAGTTCTTC. Based on the CDR3 plus reference TRBV19 and TRBJ2-1, the full variable domain is DGGITQSPKYLFRKEGQNVTLSCEQNLNHDAMYWYRQDPGQGLRLIYYSQIVNDFQKGDIAEGYSVSREKKESFPLTVTSAQKNPTAFYLCASTMGQATFNEQFFGPGTRLTVL.

This clonotype has ten or more counts. J is TRBJ1-2 and V is TRBV9; D is unclear. V was pared by 0 bases and J by 5 bases, with 14 bases between. The CDR3 covers 15 residues. Germline assignment: CDR1 SGDLS and CDR2 YYNGEE. CDR3 protein: CASSVVPEPRYGYTF. CDR3 coding DNA: TGTGCCAGCAGCGTAGTTCCCGAACCAAGGTATGGCTACACCTTC. The whole variable domain, filled in from reference TRBV9 and TRBJ1-2, reads DSGVTQTPKHLITATGQRVTLRCSPRSGDLSVYWYQQSLDQGLQFLIQYYNGEERAKGNILERFSAQQFPDLHSELNLSSLELGDSALYFCASSVVPEPRYGYTFGSGTRLTVV.

The chain links TRBV28 to TRBJ2-7; 8 nucleotides agree with TRBD2. The CDR3 spans 14 residues. CDR1 MDHEN and CDR2 SYDVKM come from the germline V gene. V was clipped by 6 bases and J by 2 bases; unmatched bases: 6. The CDR3 is CASRGGGMAYEQYF. In DNA form, the CDR3 reads TGTGCCAGCAGGGGCGGGGGGATGGCCTACGAGCAGTACTTC.

The V call is TRBV18, the J call TRBJ2-2, with 8 bases identical to TRBD1. V dropped 5 bases and J dropped 2; count of bases not matched to a gene: 4. From germline, CDR1 is KGHSH and CDR2 LQKENI. The CDR3 is made up of 15 amino acids. CDR3 region: CASSADRGNTGELFF. The CDR3 region has the DNA TGTGCCAGCTCAGCAGACAGGGGAAACACCGGGGAGCTGTTTTTT.

This clonotype was seen more than once but under ten times. The rearrangement uses TRBV27 and TRBJ2-1; 7 nucleotides align to TRBD2. CDR3 length equals 17 residues. The V segment lost 2 bases and the J segment 2 bases; nucleotides outside the gene matches: 9. Germline CDR1 and CDR2: MNHEY and SMNVEV (reference sequence). The CDR3: CASSLIRGLETYNEQFF. DNA for the CDR3: TGTGCCAGCAGTTTAATTCGCGGACTAGAAACCTACAATGAGCAGTTCTTC.

This clonotype was seen a handful of times. The J gene is TRBJ2-1, the V gene TRBV12-3 or TRBV12-4; 7 bases fit TRBD1. After removal of 5 bases from V and 5 bases from J, the junction contained 9 bases not matched to a gene. This CDR3 is 15 amino acids long. CDR3 DNA: TGTGCCAGCAGTATTCCGGGACAGAAAGACAATGAGCAGTTCTTC. The encoded protein is CASSIPGQKDNEQFF.

This clonotype appeared a few times. This chain connects TRBV2 to TRBJ2-7, with 7 bases that match TRBD1. The V and J ends lost 6 bases and 0 bases, in that order; junction bases with no gene match: 11. Germline loops: CDR1 SNHLY, CDR2 FYNNEI. This CDR3 contains 16 residues. CDR3 sequence: CASSLLQGSASYEQYF. DNA of the CDR3: TGTGCCAGCAGCCTATTACAGGGGAGTGCCTCCTACGAGCAGTACTTC.

This clonotype was counted ten times or more. The chain carries TRBV3-1 and TRBJ2-1; the match to TRBD1 covers 8 bases. The CDR3 extends over 13 amino acids. V shed 3 bases, J shed 7 bases, and the junction held 2 bases outside the gene matches. Germline V gene data show CDR1 as LGHDT and CDR2 as YNNKEL (reference sequence). The CDR3 region has the DNA TGTGCCAGCAGCCAGGACAGGGTGAATGAGCAGTTCTTC. Its protein is CASSQDRVNEQFF.

The chain uses TRBV20-1 and TRBJ2-7; D perhaps matches TRBD2 (7 bases). Trimming shortened V by 4 bases and J by 3 bases, and 19 bases separated the two germline ends. The V gene's germline CDR1 is DFQATT and CDR2 SNEGSKA (reference sequence). The CDR3 totals 15 residues. The DNA for the CDR3 is TGCAGTGCTAACCTGGGAGGGGGGGCAAACTACGAGCAGTACTTC. Translated: CSANLGGGANYEQYF.

This clonotype was observed a few times. The CDR3 spells CASSAGLFSDEQFF. The DNA for the CDR3 is TGTGCCAGCAGCGCCGGACTATTTAGCGATGAGCAGTTCTTC. The chain employs TRBV5-6 and TRBJ2-1; tentatively, D is TRBD2 (6 bases). The V end was cut by 4 bases, the J end by 8 bases, with 16 bases between. Germline lookup yields CDR1 SGHDT and CDR2 YYEEEE. The CDR3 contains 14 residues. Together with reference TRBV5-6 and TRBJ2-1, the CDR3 gives the full variable domain: DAGVTQSPTHLIKTRGQQVTLRCSPKSGHDTVSWYQQALGQGPQFIFQYYEEEERQRGNFPDRFSGHQFPNYSSELNVNALLLGDSALYLCASSAGLFSDEQFFGPGTRLTVL.

This clonotype was detected a few times. The CDR3: CASSYTLLAGRTDTQYF. DNA of the CDR3: TGTGCCAGCAGTTACACTCTCCTCGCGGGCCGCACAGATACGCAGTATTTT. The chain carries TRBV6-2 or TRBV6-3 and TRBJ2-3, with D tentatively TRBD2 (5 bases). Germline V gene lookup returns CDR1 MNHEY and CDR2 SVGEGT. The CDR3 runs 17 residues. The V gene lost 2 bases and the J gene lost 1 base, with 16 bases spanning the gap.

The chain has TRBV7-2 and TRBJ2-5; no clear D gene. The CDR3 totals 11 residues. The germline V and J ends were trimmed by 5 bases and 5 bases, with 6 bases remaining between them. Per the germline V gene, CDR1 is SGHTA and CDR2 is FQGNSA. The CDR3 loop reads CASSVSETQYF. The CDR3 DNA sequence: TGTGCCAGCAGCGTGTCGGAGACCCAGTACTTC.

This clonotype was detected ten times or more. The chain is built from TRBV12-3 or TRBV12-4 and TRBJ2-1; D not certain. The CDR3 consists of 16 residues. V lost 2 bases, J lost 1 base, and 12 bases lay in between. The CDR3 is CASSLLALRSYNEQFF. The CDR3 DNA is TGTGCCAGCAGTTTATTGGCCCTCCGGTCCTACAATGAGCAGTTCTTC.

The V and J genes are TRBV6-1 and TRBJ1-6, with 7 nucleotides matching TRBD1. The CDR3 runs to 15 residues. CDR1 MNHNS and CDR2 SASEGT come from the germline V gene. The trim removed 6 bases at V and 5 bases at J, leaving 7 bases unmatched. CDR3: CASRTGTANNSPLHF. DNA for the CDR3: TGTGCCAGCAGAACAGGGACAGCGAATAATTCACCCCTCCACTTT.

This clonotype has more than one count but fewer than ten. This sequence joins TRBV5-8 and TRBJ2-3; D gene ambiguous. The V and J ends lost 1 base and 2 bases respectively, with 5 bases between them. Germline values: CDR1 SGHTS, CDR2 YDEGEE. The length of the CDR3 is 13 residues. DNA of the CDR3: TGTGCCAGCAGCTTGCGAATCACAGATACGCAGTATTTT. Translated: CASSLRITDTQYF.

This clonotype appeared a few times. The chain joins TRBV3-1 to TRBJ2-2; 7 nucleotides align to TRBD2. CDR3 length: 16 residues. Trimming took 1 base from V and 3 from J; bases not matched to a gene: 5. The germline gives CDR1 LGHDT, CDR2 YNNKEL (reference sequence). In DNA form, the CDR3 reads TGTGCCAGCAGCCAAGGGGGGGGTATATACACCGGGGAGCTGTTTTTT. This codes for CASSQGGGIYTGELFF.

The gene calls are TRBV28 and TRBJ1-6, with TRBD1 matching over 10 bases. The V and J ends lost 5 bases and 10 bases, in that order; junction bases with no gene match: 11. Germline V gene data show CDR1 as MDHEN and CDR2 as SYDVKM. The CDR3 has 16 amino acids. This chain's CDR3 is CASSRRGQGVGSPLHF. For the CDR3, the DNA is TGTGCCAGCAGTCGACGTGGACAGGGGGTTGGGTCACCCCTCCACTTT.

This clonotype was seen a handful of times. V usage is TRBV12-3 or TRBV12-4 and J usage is TRBJ2-7; 8 bases are a match to TRBD2. The CDR3 is 14 residues long. V lost 10 bases, J lost 6 bases, and 14 bases stayed unmatched. The CDR3 region has the DNA TGTGCCACCACCCTGGGGTCAAGCGGGGGCGAGCAGTACTTC. It is translated as CATTLGSSGGEQYF.

This clonotype was seen a handful of times. This chain links TRBV20-1 with TRBJ1-1, with no clear D. CDR1 is DFQATT, CDR2 SNEGSKA, per germline (reference sequence). The CDR3 totals 14 residues. V gave up 0 bases and J gave up 4 bases, with 12 bases separating them. The CDR3 protein is CSARDPGIPTEAFF. For the CDR3, the DNA is TGCAGTGCTAGAGATCCCGGGATACCCACTGAAGCTTTCTTT.

A few counts support this clonotype. V and J are TRBV28 and TRBJ1-1; unclear D gene. With 8 bases removed from V and 0 bases from J, the gap between germline ends came to 13 bases. From germline, CDR1 is MDHEN and CDR2 SYDVKM. The CDR3 covers 14 residues. The CDR3 coding sequence is TGTGCCAGCTTGAGGCACGGCATGAACACTGAAGCTTTCTTT. Its translation: CASLRHGMNTEAFF.